This is a list of T cell receptor beta chains from one sample in a study of T cells in Graves' hyperthyroidism and ophthalmopathy. MiXCR, applied by TCRdb to the multiplex PCR reads, yields one record per CDR3 protein. This sample has approximately 530,000 distinct CDR3 sequences, with 16% found just once. Sequencing was done on a sample of blood. These receptors were taken from a woman between 18 and 30 years old with Graves' hyperthyroidism. CDR3s include the opening cysteine and the closing phenylalanine or tryptophan. Each record gives: V gene, J gene, D gene, clone size, CDR3 protein, CDR3 DNA. A D gene is named only where the DNA matches it firmly. Size values are once, few and many counts, or a class for expanded clones, and some rows have none.

v_gene: TRBV29-1; j_gene: TRBJ2-3; d_gene: TRBD1; abundance: -; CDR3aa: CSVAAGTGGWTDTQYF; CDR3nt: TGCAGCGTTGCCGCGGGGACAGGGGGCTGGACAGATACGCAGTATTTT
v_gene: TRBV6-5; j_gene: TRBJ1-3; d_gene: -; abundance: -; CDR3aa: CASSYQPGIGNTIYF; CDR3nt: TGTGCCAGCAGTTACCAGCCGGGGATTGGAAACACCATATATTTT
v_gene: TRBV29-1; j_gene: TRBJ2-5; d_gene: TRBD1; abundance: -; CDR3aa: CSVGGGAGETQYF; CDR3nt: TGCAGCGTTGGAGGGGGCGCAGGGGAGACCCAGTACTTC
v_gene: TRBV28; j_gene: TRBJ1-2; d_gene: -; abundance: many; CDR3aa: CASSSLTQGQTNYGYTF; CDR3nt: TGTGCCAGCAGTTCACTTACGCAGGGACAAACTAACTATGGCTACACCTTC
v_gene: TRBV18; j_gene: TRBJ1-2; d_gene: -; abundance: many; CDR3aa: CASSPGRPYGYTF; CDR3nt: TGTGCCAGCTCACCGGGACGGCCCTATGGCTACACCTTC
v_gene: TRBV30; j_gene: TRBJ1-5; d_gene: TRBD1; abundance: many; CDR3aa: CASGRGLNQPQHF; CDR3nt: TGTGCTTCGGGCAGGGGGCTCAATCAGCCCCAGCATTTT
v_gene: TRBV25-1; j_gene: TRBJ2-1; d_gene: -; abundance: few; CDR3aa: CASTPFSGGASYNEQFF; CDR3nt: TGTGCCAGCACCCCTTTTTCGGGGGGCGCCTCCTACAATGAGCAGTTCTTC
v_gene: TRBV20-1; j_gene: TRBJ1-2; d_gene: TRBD1; abundance: many; CDR3aa: CFNDRVGGYTF; CDR3nt: TGCTTTAATGACAGGGTGGGCGGCTACACCTTC
v_gene: TRBV20-1; j_gene: TRBJ2-1; d_gene: TRBD2; abundance: many; CDR3aa: CSARDASLTSISYNEQFF; CDR3nt: TGCAGTGCTAGAGATGCCTCTTTGACTAGCATCTCCTACAATGAGCAGTTCTTC
v_gene: TRBV20-1; j_gene: TRBJ2-7; d_gene: TRBD2; abundance: -; CDR3aa: CSAGSSGRITDGAEQYF; CDR3nt: TGCAGTGCCGGGTCTAGCGGGAGGATTACGGATGGGGCCGAGCAGTACTTC
v_gene: TRBV11-2; j_gene: TRBJ2-1; d_gene: TRBD2; abundance: many; CDR3aa: CASSPRAGGPNNEQFF; CDR3nt: TGTGCCAGCAGCCCTCGAGCGGGAGGACCCAACAATGAGCAGTTCTTC
v_gene: TRBV20-1; j_gene: TRBJ2-5; d_gene: TRBD1; abundance: many; CDR3aa: CSARGGTGWTQYF; CDR3nt: TGCAGTGCTAGAGGGGGGACAGGGTGGACCCAGTACTTC
v_gene: TRBV7-3; j_gene: TRBJ2-7; d_gene: -; abundance: few; CDR3aa: CASSLSPGVGQYF; CDR3nt: TGTGCCAGCAGCTTAAGTCCGGGAGTCGGGCAGTACTTC
v_gene: TRBV3-1; j_gene: TRBJ2-7; d_gene: TRBD1; abundance: few; CDR3aa: CASSQELRQGSYEQYF; CDR3nt: TGTGCCAGCAGCCAAGAGTTGAGACAGGGGAGTTACGAGCAGTACTTC
v_gene: TRBV10-3; j_gene: TRBJ1-1; d_gene: -; abundance: -; CDR3aa: CAIREAVGTEAFF; CDR3nt: TGTGCCATCAGAGAGGCCGTGGGGACTGAAGCTTTCTTT
v_gene: TRBV7-2; j_gene: TRBJ2-5; d_gene: -; abundance: -; CDR3aa: CASSTQSGRVQETRYF; CDR3nt: TGTGCCAGCAGCACCCAATCAGGAAGGGTGCAAGAGACCCGGTACTTC
v_gene: TRBV20-1; j_gene: TRBJ2-7; d_gene: -; abundance: many; CDR3aa: CSAREGAGRQSYEQYF; CDR3nt: TGCAGTGCTAGGGAAGGAGCGGGCCGCCAGAGCTACGAGCAGTACTTC
v_gene: TRBV24-1; j_gene: TRBJ2-5; d_gene: TRBD2; abundance: -; CDR3aa: CATSDLGTKETQYF; CDR3nt: TGTGCCACCAGTGATTTAGGGACTAAAGAGACCCAGTACTTC
v_gene: TRBV7-2; j_gene: TRBJ1-6; d_gene: -; abundance: many; CDR3aa: CASSLDTPPLHF; CDR3nt: TGTGCCAGCAGCCTGGACACCCCACCCCTCCACTTT
v_gene: TRBV7-9; j_gene: TRBJ2-3; d_gene: TRBD2; abundance: many; CDR3aa: CASSLRTSGSTDTQYF; CDR3nt: TGTGCCAGCAGCCTCAGGACTAGCGGGAGCACAGATACGCAGTATTTT
v_gene: TRBV28; j_gene: TRBJ2-5; d_gene: TRBD1; abundance: many; CDR3aa: CASTRTGNRETQYF; CDR3nt: TGTGCCAGCACCCGGACAGGGAATAGGGAGACCCAGTACTTC
v_gene: TRBV6-1; j_gene: TRBJ1-5; d_gene: -; abundance: many; CDR3aa: CASTTQVGNQPQHF; CDR3nt: TGTGCCAGCACCACACAGGTGGGAAATCAGCCCCAGCATTTT
v_gene: TRBV7-2; j_gene: TRBJ1-2; d_gene: -; abundance: many; CDR3aa: CASSLYGGLGGYTF; CDR3nt: TGTGCCAGCAGCTTATACGGGGGGCTGGGTGGCTACACCTTC
v_gene: TRBV18; j_gene: TRBJ1-1; d_gene: -; abundance: many; CDR3aa: CASSPNAYRDVNTEAFF; CDR3nt: TGTGCCAGCTCACCAAATGCATACCGGGACGTGAACACTGAAGCTTTCTTT
v_gene: TRBV28; j_gene: TRBJ1-1; d_gene: TRBD1; abundance: -; CDR3aa: CASSIPDRGAFF; CDR3nt: TGTGCCAGCAGTATCCCGGACAGGGGGGCTTTCTTT
v_gene: TRBV18; j_gene: TRBJ1-3; d_gene: TRBD1; abundance: -; CDR3aa: CASSSYSLGTASSGNTIYF; CDR3nt: TGTGCCAGCTCATCATACTCATTGGGGACAGCGAGCTCTGGAAACACCATATATTTT
v_gene: TRBV14; j_gene: TRBJ2-7; d_gene: TRBD2; abundance: many; CDR3aa: CASSRLAGGSSYEQYF; CDR3nt: TGTGCCAGCAGCCGATTAGCGGGGGGCTCCTCCTACGAGCAGTACTTC
v_gene: TRBV7-8; j_gene: TRBJ2-3; d_gene: -; abundance: many; CDR3aa: CASRRQGTDTQYF; CDR3nt: TGTGCCAGCCGCCGACAGGGCACAGATACGCAGTATTTT
v_gene: TRBV6-2/TRBV6-3; j_gene: TRBJ2-7; d_gene: -; abundance: few; CDR3aa: CASSYEGSYEQYF; CDR3nt: TGTGCCAGCAGTTACGAGGGATCCTACGAGCAGTACTTC
v_gene: TRBV6-4; j_gene: TRBJ1-1; d_gene: -; abundance: many; CDR3aa: CASSRSTNTEAFF; CDR3nt: TGTGCCAGCAGCCGAAGCACGAACACTGAAGCTTTCTTT
v_gene: TRBV12-3/TRBV12-4; j_gene: TRBJ2-2; d_gene: -; abundance: -; CDR3aa: CASSQVGKNTGELFF; CDR3nt: TGTGCCAGCAGTCAGGTGGGGAAGAACACCGGGGAGCTGTTTTTT
v_gene: TRBV15; j_gene: TRBJ1-5; d_gene: -; abundance: few; CDR3aa: CATSRWPPAKQPQHF; CDR3nt: TGTGCCACCAGCAGGTGGCCGCCGGCGAAGCAGCCCCAGCATTTT
v_gene: TRBV4-3; j_gene: TRBJ2-5; d_gene: TRBD1; abundance: -; CDR3aa: CASSRGQGLAQYF; CDR3nt: TGCGCCAGCAGCCGAGGACAGGGGTTGGCCCAGTACTTC
v_gene: TRBV19; j_gene: TRBJ2-7; d_gene: -; abundance: -; CDR3aa: CASSRATDSYEQYF; CDR3nt: TGTGCCAGTAGTAGAGCGACAGACTCTTACGAGCAGTACTTC
v_gene: TRBV2; j_gene: TRBJ1-2; d_gene: TRBD1; abundance: many; CDR3aa: CASSVRGTGFYGYTF; CDR3nt: TGTGCCAGCAGTGTTCGAGGGACAGGATTCTATGGCTACACCTTC
v_gene: TRBV7-8; j_gene: TRBJ1-5; d_gene: -; abundance: many; CDR3aa: CASSLGADSNQPQHF; CDR3nt: TGTGCCAGCAGCTTAGGGGCAGATAGCAATCAGCCCCAGCATTTT
v_gene: TRBV9; j_gene: TRBJ2-3; d_gene: -; abundance: few; CDR3aa: CASSVARTGDTQYF; CDR3nt: TGTGCCAGCAGCGTAGCCAGGACGGGGGATACGCAGTATTTT
v_gene: TRBV2; j_gene: TRBJ2-1; d_gene: TRBD2; abundance: many; CDR3aa: CASSHPGTSGYNEQFF; CDR3nt: TGTGCCAGCAGCCACCCAGGGACTAGCGGCTACAATGAGCAGTTCTTC
v_gene: TRBV11-2; j_gene: TRBJ2-1; d_gene: -; abundance: many; CDR3aa: CASSFSGYAQFF; CDR3nt: TGTGCCAGCAGCTTCTCGGGGTACGCGCAGTTCTTC
v_gene: TRBV10-2; j_gene: TRBJ2-1; d_gene: -; abundance: few; CDR3aa: CASSRDNYNEQFF; CDR3nt: TGCGCCAGCAGTCGGGACAACTACAATGAGCAGTTCTTC
v_gene: TRBV6-6; j_gene: TRBJ1-1; d_gene: -; abundance: few; CDR3aa: CASSYWQNTEAFF; CDR3nt: TGTGCCAGCAGTTACTGGCAGAACACTGAAGCTTTCTTT
v_gene: TRBV2; j_gene: TRBJ1-5; d_gene: -; abundance: many; CDR3aa: CASSPDRINQPQHF; CDR3nt: TGTGCCAGCAGTCCCGACAGGATCAATCAGCCCCAGCATTTT
v_gene: TRBV7-2; j_gene: TRBJ1-4; d_gene: TRBD1; abundance: few; CDR3aa: CASSSFAGTGNEKLFF; CDR3nt: TGTGCCAGCAGCTCATTCGCCGGGACAGGGAATGAAAAACTGTTTTTT